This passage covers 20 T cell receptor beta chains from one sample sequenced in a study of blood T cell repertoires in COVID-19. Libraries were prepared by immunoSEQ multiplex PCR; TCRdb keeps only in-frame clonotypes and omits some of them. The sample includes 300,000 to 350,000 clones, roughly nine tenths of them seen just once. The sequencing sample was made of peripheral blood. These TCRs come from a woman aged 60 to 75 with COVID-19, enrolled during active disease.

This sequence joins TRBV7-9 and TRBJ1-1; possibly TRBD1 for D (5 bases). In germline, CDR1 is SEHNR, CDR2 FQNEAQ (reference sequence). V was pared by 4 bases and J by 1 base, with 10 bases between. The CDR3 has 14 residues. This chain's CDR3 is CASSSAGQNTEAFF. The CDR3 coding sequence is TGTGCCAGCAGCTCGGCAGGGCAGAACACTGAAGCTTTCTTT.

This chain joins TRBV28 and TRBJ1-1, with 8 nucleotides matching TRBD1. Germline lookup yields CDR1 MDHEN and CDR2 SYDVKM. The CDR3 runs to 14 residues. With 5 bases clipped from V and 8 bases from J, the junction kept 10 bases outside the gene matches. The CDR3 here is CASSRPRGREEAFF. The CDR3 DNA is TGTGCCAGCAGTAGGCCCAGGGGGCGGGAAGAAGCTTTCTTT.

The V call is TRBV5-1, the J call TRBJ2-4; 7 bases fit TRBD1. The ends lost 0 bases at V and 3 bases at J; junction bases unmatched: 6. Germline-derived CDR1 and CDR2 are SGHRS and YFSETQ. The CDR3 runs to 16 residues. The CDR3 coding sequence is TGCGCCAGCAGCTTGGCAAGCAGGGGGATCAAAAACATTCAGTACTTC. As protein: CASSLASRGIKNIQYF.

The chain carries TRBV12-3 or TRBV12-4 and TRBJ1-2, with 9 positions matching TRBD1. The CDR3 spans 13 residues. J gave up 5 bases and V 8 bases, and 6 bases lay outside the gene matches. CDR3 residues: CASRDRENYGYTF. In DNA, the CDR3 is TGTGCCAGCCGGGACAGGGAGAATTATGGCTACACCTTC.

The CDR3 loop is CASSLAVTGELFF. In DNA form, the CDR3 reads TGCGCCAGCAGCTTAGCGGTCACCGGGGAGCTGTTTTTT. The V and J genes are TRBV5-1 and TRBJ2-2, with D perhaps TRBD2 (5 bases). The V end was cut by 2 bases, the J end by 4 bases, with 6 bases between. Per germline, CDR1 SGHRS and CDR2 YFSETQ. This CDR3 contains 13 residues.

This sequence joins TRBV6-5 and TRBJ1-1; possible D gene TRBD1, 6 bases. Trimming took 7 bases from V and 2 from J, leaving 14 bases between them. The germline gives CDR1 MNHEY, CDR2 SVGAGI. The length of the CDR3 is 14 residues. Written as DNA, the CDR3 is TGTGCCAGCATATTTGAGGGGACAAACACTGAAGCTTTCTTT. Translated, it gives CASIFEGTNTEAFF.

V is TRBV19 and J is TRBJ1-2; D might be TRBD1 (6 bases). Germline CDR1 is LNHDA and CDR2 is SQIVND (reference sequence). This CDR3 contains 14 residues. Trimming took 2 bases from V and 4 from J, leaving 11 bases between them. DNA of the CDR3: TGTGCCAGTAGTATACAACAGGGCAGCTATGGCTACACCTTC. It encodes CASSIQQGSYGYTF.

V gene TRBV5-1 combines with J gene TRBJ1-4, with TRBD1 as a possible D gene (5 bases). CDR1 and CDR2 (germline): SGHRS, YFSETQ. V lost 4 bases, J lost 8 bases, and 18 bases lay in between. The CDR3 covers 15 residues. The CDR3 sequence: CASSRGTGSEEKLFF. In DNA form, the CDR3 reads TGCGCCAGCAGCCGAGGCACAGGTTCGGAGGAAAAACTGTTTTTT.

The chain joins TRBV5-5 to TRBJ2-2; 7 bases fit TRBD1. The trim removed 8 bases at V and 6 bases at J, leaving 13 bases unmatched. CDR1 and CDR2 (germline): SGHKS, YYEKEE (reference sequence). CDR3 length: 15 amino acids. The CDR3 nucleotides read TGTGCCAGTAACCTCCTACTAGGGACAGCCGGGGAGCTGTTTTTT. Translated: CASNLLLGTAGELFF.

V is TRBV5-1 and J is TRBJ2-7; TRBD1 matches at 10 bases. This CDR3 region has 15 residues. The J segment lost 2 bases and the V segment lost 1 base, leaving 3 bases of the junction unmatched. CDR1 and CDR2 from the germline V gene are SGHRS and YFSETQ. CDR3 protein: CASSLPGTGAYEQYF. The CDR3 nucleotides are TGCGCCAGCAGCTTGCCCGGGACAGGGGCCTACGAGCAGTACTTC.

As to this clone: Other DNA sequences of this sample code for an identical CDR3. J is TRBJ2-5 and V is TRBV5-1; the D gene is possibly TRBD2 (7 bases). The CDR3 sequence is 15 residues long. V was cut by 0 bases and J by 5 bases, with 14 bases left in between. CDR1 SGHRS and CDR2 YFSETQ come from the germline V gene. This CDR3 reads CASSLVTGGQETQYF. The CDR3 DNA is TGCGCCAGCAGCTTGGTTACGGGGGGCCAGGAGACCCAGTACTTC.

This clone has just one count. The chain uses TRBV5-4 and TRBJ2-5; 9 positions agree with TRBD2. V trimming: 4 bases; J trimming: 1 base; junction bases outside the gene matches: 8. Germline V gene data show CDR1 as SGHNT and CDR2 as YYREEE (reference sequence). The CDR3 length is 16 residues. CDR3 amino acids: CASSPQASGVQETQYF. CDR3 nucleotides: TGTGCCAGCAGCCCCCAAGCTAGCGGGGTCCAAGAGACCCAGTACTTC.

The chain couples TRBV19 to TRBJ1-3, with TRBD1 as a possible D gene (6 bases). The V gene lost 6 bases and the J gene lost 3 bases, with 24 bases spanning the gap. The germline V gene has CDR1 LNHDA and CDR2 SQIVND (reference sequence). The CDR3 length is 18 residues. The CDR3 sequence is CASRGTGFVTVGGNTIYF. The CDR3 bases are TGTGCCAGTAGGGGCACAGGGTTTGTGACGGTTGGTGGAAACACCATATATTTT.

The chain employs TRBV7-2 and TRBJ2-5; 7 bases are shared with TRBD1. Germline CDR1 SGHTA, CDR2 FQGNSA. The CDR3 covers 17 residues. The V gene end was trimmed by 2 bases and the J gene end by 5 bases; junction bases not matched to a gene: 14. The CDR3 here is CASSLYGNPKGAETQYF. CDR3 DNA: TGTGCCAGCAGCTTATACGGCAACCCTAAGGGGGCTGAGACCCAGTACTTC. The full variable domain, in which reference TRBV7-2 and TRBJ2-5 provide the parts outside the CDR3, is GAGVSQSPSNKVTEKGKDVELRCDPISGHTALYWYRQSLGQGLEFLIYFQGNSAPDKSGLPSDRFSAERTGGSVSTLTIQRTQQEDSAVYLCASSLYGNPKGAETQYFGPGTRLLVL.

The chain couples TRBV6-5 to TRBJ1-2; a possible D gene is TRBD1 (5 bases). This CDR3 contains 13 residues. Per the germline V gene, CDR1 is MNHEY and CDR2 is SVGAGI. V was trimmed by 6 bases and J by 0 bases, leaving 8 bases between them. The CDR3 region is CASSPDTNYGYTF. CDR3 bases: TGTGCCAGCAGCCCGGACACTAACTATGGCTACACCTTC.

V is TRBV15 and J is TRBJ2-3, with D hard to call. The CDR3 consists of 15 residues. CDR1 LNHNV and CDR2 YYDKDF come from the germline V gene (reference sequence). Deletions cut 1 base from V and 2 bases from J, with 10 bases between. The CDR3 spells CATSRAPYITDTQYF. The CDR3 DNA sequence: TGTGCCACCAGCAGAGCACCTTACATCACAGATACGCAGTATTTT.

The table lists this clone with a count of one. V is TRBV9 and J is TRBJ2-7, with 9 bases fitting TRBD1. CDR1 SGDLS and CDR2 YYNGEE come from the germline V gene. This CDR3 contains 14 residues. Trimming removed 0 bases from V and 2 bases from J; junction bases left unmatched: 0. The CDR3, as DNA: TGTGCCAGCAGCGTAGGGGACAGGGCCTACGAGCAGTACTTC. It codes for CASSVGDRAYEQYF.

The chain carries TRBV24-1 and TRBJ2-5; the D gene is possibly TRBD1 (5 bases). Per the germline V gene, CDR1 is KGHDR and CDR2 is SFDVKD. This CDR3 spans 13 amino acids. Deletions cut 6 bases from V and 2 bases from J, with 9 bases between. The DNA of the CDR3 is TGTGCCACCAGTCAAGGGGTTCAAGAGACCCAGTACTTC. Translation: CATSQGVQETQYF.

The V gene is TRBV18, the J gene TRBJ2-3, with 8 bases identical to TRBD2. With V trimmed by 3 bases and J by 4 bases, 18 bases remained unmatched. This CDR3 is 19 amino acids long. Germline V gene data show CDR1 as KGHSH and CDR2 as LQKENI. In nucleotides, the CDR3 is TGTGCCAGCTCACCCAACCTAGCTACACCGGGGGGGCTCGCAGATACGCAGTATTTT. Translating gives CASSPNLATPGGLADTQYF.

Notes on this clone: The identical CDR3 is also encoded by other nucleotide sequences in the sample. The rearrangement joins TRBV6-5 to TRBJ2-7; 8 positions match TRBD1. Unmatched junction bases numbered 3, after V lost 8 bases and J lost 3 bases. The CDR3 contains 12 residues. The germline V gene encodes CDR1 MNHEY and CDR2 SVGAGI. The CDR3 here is CASRQGYYEQYF. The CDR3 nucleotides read TGTGCCAGCCGACAGGGGTACTACGAGCAGTACTTC.